This T cell receptor beta chain came from a study of blood T cells in healthy people across ages. PCR was performed a second time for 7 to 11 cycles using a sample-barcoded 5' primer and a J-beta primer mix. A single record per CDR3 protein comes from TCRdb applying MiXCR to the 5' RACE reads. Among over a million distinct CDR3 sequences listed, around 42% were seen once. Germline values: CDR1 MNHEY, CDR2 SMNVEV (reference sequence). This CDR3 is built from 14 residues. The ends lost 3 bases at V and 3 bases at J; junction bases unmatched: 5. This clonotype was counted a single time. This chain uses TRBV27 with TRBJ2-7, with 7 bases lining up with TRBD1. This clonotype was obtained from a woman aged 18-29 years in good health. The source material was blood. Here the CDR3 reads CASSFYRGSYEQYF. In DNA, the CDR3 is TGTGCCAGCAGTTTCTACAGGGGTAGCTACGAGCAGTACTTC.